Each of the 29 T cell receptor beta chains below was sequenced from the same sample in a study of cytomegalovirus exposure and HLA in healthy donors. With 60 Vbeta and 13 Jbeta primers, the PCR was carried out. Profiled with immunoSEQ multiplex PCR; TCRdb holds only in-frame clones, not every one. The data hold some 120,000 clones, with about 80% observed a single time. The sequenced sample consisted of PBMCs. The receptors were gathered from a human donor in good health.

The chain links TRBV29-1 to TRBJ1-5; no clear D. From germline, CDR1 is SQVTM and CDR2 ANQGSEA. Trimming removed 1 base at V and 2 bases at J, with 6 bases between. This CDR3 has 13 residues. The CDR3 region is CSVEVGGNQPQHF. The CDR3 region has the DNA TGCAGCGTTGAAGTCGGGGGCAATCAGCCCCAGCATTTT.

V and J are TRBV5-1 and TRBJ2-5; 7 nucleotides align to TRBD1. V shed 3 bases and J 3 bases; nucleotides not matched to a gene: 2. There are 13 residues in the CDR3. Germline assignment: CDR1 SGHRS and CDR2 YFSETQ. CDR3 loop: CASSWQGEETQYF. The CDR3 region has the DNA TGCGCCAGCAGCTGGCAGGGGGAAGAGACCCAGTACTTC.

In this sample, this clone turned up once. The chain recombines TRBV19 with TRBJ2-1; 13 nucleotides match TRBD2. The germline V gene has CDR1 LNHDA and CDR2 SQIVND (reference sequence). V lost 6 bases, J lost 0 bases, and 5 bases stayed unmatched. The CDR3 sequence is 17 residues long. CDR3 region: CASRGLAGVSSYNEQFF. CDR3 bases: TGTGCCAGTAGAGGACTAGCGGGGGTCAGCTCCTACAATGAGCAGTTCTTC.

This chain links TRBV5-1 with TRBJ2-3; D perhaps matches TRBD1 (6 bases). CDR1 and CDR2 from the germline V gene are SGHRS and YFSETQ. Trimming shortened V by 0 bases and J by 12 bases, and 11 bases separated the two germline ends. The CDR3 runs to 12 residues. CDR3 coding DNA: TGCGCCAGCAGCTTGGGACAGGCAATCCAGTATTTT. This translates into CASSLGQAIQYF.

Concerning this clone: At one end the junction does not follow the germline gene, possibly because of a read error. The rearrangement joins TRBV7-9 to TRBJ1-1; D possibly corresponds to TRBD1 (5 bases). The CDR3 consists of 14 residues. Germline V gene data show CDR1 as SEHNR and CDR2 as FQNEAQ (reference sequence). DNA of the CDR3: TGTTCCAGCAGCTTAGTGGAGGGGATAACTGAAGCTTTCTTT. Protein product: CSSSLVEGITEAFF.

The CDR3 sequence: CASNPTGGNEQYF. The DNA of the CDR3 is TGCGCCAGCAACCCGACAGGGGGGAACGAGCAGTACTTC. This chain joins TRBV5-1 and TRBJ2-7; 9 bases agree with TRBD1. Losses at the gene ends were 6 bases for V and 5 bases for J; bases not matched to a gene: 6. Germline CDR1 reads SGHRS; CDR2 reads YFSETQ. CDR3 length: 13 amino acids.

The chain recombines TRBV7-9 with TRBJ1-1; 7 bases map to TRBD1. Germline V gives CDR1 SEHNR, CDR2 FQNEAQ (reference sequence). The CDR3 is made up of 12 amino acids. The V gene end was trimmed by 3 bases and the J gene end by 11 bases; junction bases not matched to a gene: 6. The CDR3, as DNA: TGTGCCAGCAGCTTGGGTGTACAGGGGGCTTTCTTT. The encoded protein is CASSLGVQGAFF. Looking up the rest from reference TRBV7-9 and TRBJ1-1 gives the full variable domain: DTGVSQNPRHKITKRGQNVTFRCDPISEHNRLYWYRQTLGQGPEFLTYFQNEAQLEKSRLLSDRFSAERPKGSFSTLEIQRTEQGDSAMYLCASSLGVQGAFFGQGTRLTVV.

The DNA of the CDR3 is TGCGCCAGCGCGGGCGACTCCTACGAGCAGTACTTC. It encodes CASAGDSYEQYF. The rearrangement uses TRBV5-1 and TRBJ2-7, with a possible D match to TRBD2 (5 bases). CDR1 is SGHRS, CDR2 YFSETQ, per germline. V shed 7 bases and J shed 0 bases, with 8 bases lying between them. The CDR3 contains 12 residues.

This chain links TRBV5-1 with TRBJ1-2; possible D gene TRBD1, 5 bases. Trimming cost V 0 bases and J 0 bases, with 6 bases left between them. Germline CDR1 is SGHRS and CDR2 is YFSETQ. The CDR3 loop spans 14 amino acids. CDR3 amino acids: CASSLGTTNYGYTF. As DNA, the CDR3 is TGCGCCAGCAGCTTGGGGACAACTAACTATGGCTACACCTTC.

The chain combines TRBV4-2 with TRBJ2-5; D is unclear. CDR3 size: 15 residues. Germline assignment: CDR1 LGHNA and CDR2 YNFKEQ. Trimming left V 1 base short and J 0 bases short, with 9 bases between. CDR3 sequence (DNA): TGTGCCAGCAGCCAAGTGAGATATAACCAAGAGACCCAGTACTTC. Translated: CASSQVRYNQETQYF.

In nucleotides, the CDR3 is TGTGCCAGCAGCCCTCACCAGGGACAGTTAAATACTGAAGCTTTCTTT. Translating it yields CASSPHQGQLNTEAFF. The gene calls are TRBV9 and TRBJ1-1, with 7 bases matching TRBD1. Germline CDR1 reads SGDLS; CDR2 reads YYNGEE. This CDR3 region has 16 residues. V shed 4 bases and J 5 bases; nucleotides not matched to a gene: 14.

The chain couples TRBV28 to TRBJ1-1; 9 bases are shared with TRBD1. Looked up from germline, CDR1 is MDHEN and CDR2 is SYDVKM. CDR3 length: 15 residues. V shed 6 bases and J 11 bases; nucleotides not matched to a gene: 16. This CDR3 reads CASSEPGQGPKAAFF. The CDR3 DNA reads as TGTGCCAGCAGCGAACCGGGACAGGGCCCCAAAGCGGCTTTCTTT.

V gene TRBV10-3 combines with J gene TRBJ2-3; maybe TRBD1 (5 bases). CDR1 is ENHRY and CDR2 is SYGVKD in the germline V gene. Trimming shortened V by 0 bases and J by 7 bases, and 17 bases separated the two germline ends. This CDR3 has 16 amino acids. The CDR3 loop reads CAISESMDQGIYTQYF. The CDR3 nucleotides read TGTGCCATCAGTGAGTCGATGGACCAGGGTATATATACGCAGTATTTT.

This clone was detected only once. Other nucleotide sequences from this sample produce the same CDR3. This chain uses TRBV5-1 with TRBJ2-3; 8 bases align to TRBD2. The CDR3 has 15 amino acids. Germline V gene sequence: CDR1 SGHRS, CDR2 YFSETQ. V lost 4 bases, J lost 3 bases, and 7 bases stayed unmatched. CDR3 sequence (DNA): TGCGCCAGCAGCCTCGCGGGGGGCCCTACAGATACGCAGTATTTT. This encodes CASSLAGGPTDTQYF.

The rearrangement joins TRBV5-1 to TRBJ1-1; no definite D call. V was cut by 3 bases and J by 1 base, with 10 bases left in between. The germline CDR1 and CDR2 sequences are SGHRS and YFSETQ. This CDR3 spans 14 amino acids. CDR3 in DNA: TGCGCCAGCAGCTGGAGTACCGGGAACACTGAAGCTTTCTTT. Translated, it gives CASSWSTGNTEAFF. The complete variable domain, with remaining parts taken from reference TRBV5-1 and TRBJ1-1, reads KAGVTQTPRYLIKTRGQQVTLSCSPISGHRSVSWYQQTPGQGLQFLFEYFSETQRNKGNFPGRFSGRQFSNSRSEMNVSTLELGDSALYLCASSWSTGNTEAFFGQGTRLTVV.

The DNA of the CDR3 is TGTGCCAGCAGCTCCCAGGCGGGGGGGTTCACAGATACGCAGTATTTT. Amino acids: CASSSQAGGFTDTQYF. This chain joins TRBV7-8 and TRBJ2-3; 9 bases are a match to TRBD2. In germline, CDR1 is SGHVS, CDR2 FQNEAQ. The V and J ends lost 4 bases and 2 bases, in that order; junction bases with no gene match: 7. The CDR3 is 16 residues long.

The V gene is TRBV29-1, the J gene TRBJ1-2, with D unresolved. Trimming stripped 6 bases from V and 8 bases from J, with 13 bases between. CDR3 length: 11 amino acids. Germline V lookup: CDR1 SQVTM, CDR2 ANQGSEA. Here the CDR3 reads CSVESVGGYTF. As DNA, the CDR3 is TGCAGCGTGGAGTCGGTAGGAGGCTACACCTTC. Variable domain in full (rest from reference TRBV29-1 and TRBJ1-2): SAVISQKPSRDICQRGTSLTIQCQVDSQVTMMFWYRQQPGQSLTLIATANQGSEATYESGFVIDKFPISRPNLTFSTLTVSNMSPEDSSIYLCSVESVGGYTFGSGTRLTVV.

DNA for the CDR3: TGCGCCAGCAGCCAAGAGGCAGGGTTAAATGAAAAACTGTTTTTT. This translates into CASSQEAGLNEKLFF. The chain links TRBV4-3 to TRBJ1-4; TRBD1 might be the D (5 bases). The germline V gene has CDR1 LGHNA and CDR2 YSLEER. The CDR3 spans 15 residues. Trimming left V 0 bases short and J 5 bases short, with 10 bases between.

The chain links TRBV6-5 to TRBJ2-5; TRBD2 matches 10 bases. The J call may be mistaken, given a closer DNA end match to TRBJ2-7. This CDR3 spans 16 amino acids. CDR1 is MNHEY and CDR2 is SVGAGI in the germline V gene. In nucleotides, the CDR3 is TGTGCCAGCAGTTACTCGGAGACTAGCGGGTCCTACGAGCAGTACTTC. Translation: CASSYSETSGSYEQYF.

The chain employs TRBV7-6 and TRBJ2-1; D is undetermined. The V gene's germline CDR1 is SGHVS and CDR2 FNYEAQ. The CDR3 extends over 15 amino acids. V was cut by 4 bases and J by 7 bases, with 17 bases left in between. CDR3 in amino acids: CASSSWLSDANEQFF. The CDR3 coding sequence is TGTGCCAGCAGCTCCTGGCTCAGCGACGCTAATGAGCAGTTCTTC. Drawing the rest from reference TRBV7-6 and TRBJ2-1, the complete variable domain is GAGVSQSPRYKVTKRGQDVALRCDPISGHVSLYWYRQALGQGPEFLTYFNYEAQQDKSGLPNDRFSAERPEGSISTLTIQRTEQRDSAMYRCASSSWLSDANEQFFGPGTRLTVL.

The rearrangement uses TRBV5-8 and TRBJ2-3; weak D call: TRBD2 (5 bases). V was clipped by 1 base and J by 1 base, with 10 bases between them. Per germline, CDR1 SGHTS and CDR2 YDEGEE. CDR3 length equals 15 residues. CDR3 bases: TGTGCCAGCAGCTTGCCGGGGTTGGGCACAGATACGCAGTATTTT. Its translation is CASSLPGLGTDTQYF.

The V and J genes are TRBV7-6 and TRBJ2-7, with TRBD1 identical over 9 bases. This CDR3 contains 16 residues. J was trimmed by 4 bases and V by 1 base; bases with no gene match: 8. Germline-derived CDR1 and CDR2 are SGHVS and FNYEAQ. CDR3 sequence reads: CASSLDTGTGSYEQYF. CDR3 DNA: TGTGCCAGCAGCTTAGACACCGGGACAGGGAGTTACGAGCAGTACTTC.

The J gene is TRBJ1-2, the V gene TRBV29-1; D uncertain. Germline V lookup: CDR1 SQVTM, CDR2 ANQGSEA. This CDR3 spans 12 amino acids. V was pared by 2 bases and J by 8 bases, with 12 bases between. CDR3 DNA sequence: TGCAGCGTTGAATCCGCGGCGGAGGGCTACACCTTC. Amino acid sequence: CSVESAAEGYTF.

About this clone: One junction end disagrees with the germline gene, perhaps due to a read error. V and J are TRBV7-7 and TRBJ2-5, with D possibly TRBD2 on 5 matching bases. This CDR3 spans 17 amino acids. Germline CDR1 SSHAT, CDR2 FNYEAQ (reference sequence). CDR3 bases: TGTGCTAGCAGCTTAGCGCCACCGTTTCGAGGGCAAGAGACCCAGTACTTC. Amino acids: CASSLAPPFRGQETQYF.

The rearrangement links TRBV28 to TRBJ1-4; a weak D match, TRBD1 (6 bases). The V gene's germline CDR1 is MDHEN and CDR2 SYDVKM. The V end lost 6 bases, the J end lost 7 bases, and 15 bases lay between the germline ends. There are 14 residues in the CDR3. The CDR3 sequence: CASSPGTITEKLFF. For the CDR3, the DNA is TGTGCCAGCAGCCCTGGGACAATTACTGAAAAACTGTTTTTT.

The chain is built from TRBV7-9 and TRBJ2-3, with TRBD1 identical over 7 bases. The CDR3 runs to 17 residues. V lost 5 bases to trimming and J lost 2 bases; unmatched junction nucleotides: 13. The germline CDR1 and CDR2 sequences are SEHNR and FQNEAQ (reference sequence). This CDR3 is CASSPRALGGSTDTQYF. CDR3 sequence (DNA): TGTGCCAGCAGCCCCAGGGCGTTAGGGGGCTCCACAGATACGCAGTATTTT.

This clone appeared once. The chain employs TRBV6-5 and TRBJ2-5; D uncertain. Trimming removed 6 bases at V and 5 bases at J, with 13 bases between. The CDR3 has 13 amino acids. Looked up from germline, CDR1 is MNHEY and CDR2 is SVGAGI. Written as DNA, the CDR3 is TGTGCCAGCAGCCTAACGATCCTGGAGACCCAGTACTTC. It codes for CASSLTILETQYF.

The gene calls are TRBV6-1 and TRBJ1-5, with 7 bases matching TRBD1. The CDR3 spans 12 residues. The junction had 1 base not matched to a gene; V was cut back by 7 bases and J by 4 bases. Germline V lookup: CDR1 MNHNS, CDR2 SASEGT. CDR3 sequence (DNA): TGTGCCAGCAAGGGGGCGAATCAGCCCCAGCATTTT. As protein: CASKGANQPQHF.

J is TRBJ2-3 and V is TRBV7-8; the match to TRBD2 covers 11 bases. CDR1 SGHVS and CDR2 FQNEAQ come from the germline V gene. The CDR3 runs to 17 residues. V shed 1 base, J shed 5 bases, and the junction held 8 bases outside the gene matches. CDR3: CASSLDVAGGPVDTQYF. The CDR3 coding sequence is TGTGCCAGCAGCTTAGACGTAGCGGGGGGGCCGGTAGATACGCAGTATTTT.